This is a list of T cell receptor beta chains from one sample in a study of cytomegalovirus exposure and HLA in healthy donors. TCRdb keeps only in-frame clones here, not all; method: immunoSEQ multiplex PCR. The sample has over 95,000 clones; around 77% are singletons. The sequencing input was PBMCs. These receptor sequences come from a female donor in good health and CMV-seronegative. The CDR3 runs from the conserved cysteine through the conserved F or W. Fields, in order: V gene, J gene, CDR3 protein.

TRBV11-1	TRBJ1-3	CASSANGDTIYF
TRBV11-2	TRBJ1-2	CASSSKRQGRANYGYTF
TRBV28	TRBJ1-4	CASSLPDRDEKLFF
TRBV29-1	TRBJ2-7	CSVEGDRSEYEQYF
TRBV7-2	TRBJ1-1	CASSLGRVTEAFF
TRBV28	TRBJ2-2	CASSWTPGELFF
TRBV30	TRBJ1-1	CAYRSPPTEAFF
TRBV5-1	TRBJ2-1	CASSLGGGYRLLSYNEQFF
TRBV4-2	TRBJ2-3	CASSQPPGLAGVPSTDTQYF
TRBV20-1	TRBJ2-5	CSSSTQYF
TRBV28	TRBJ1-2	CASSRRDRGLHYGYTF
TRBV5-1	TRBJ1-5	CASSLEGQGGQPQHF
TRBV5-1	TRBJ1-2	CASSGTGGERGYTF
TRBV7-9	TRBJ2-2	CASSFGRASGNTGELFF
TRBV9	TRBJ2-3	CASSVEREGDTQYF
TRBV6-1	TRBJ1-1	CASSPPGGRTEAFF
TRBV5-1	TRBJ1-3	CASTPFGTGGRNTIYF
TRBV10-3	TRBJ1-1	CAISEPTTGADTEAFF
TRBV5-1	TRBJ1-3	CASSLTVRGPGNTIYF
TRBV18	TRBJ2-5	CASSPPGDFGETQYF